These 21 T cell receptor beta chains came from one sample sequenced in a study of T cells in Graves' hyperthyroidism and ophthalmopathy. The investigators amplified TCR beta CDR3 regions from RNA transcripts. HTBI primers were employed in a first-round RT-PCR of the TCR CDR3. TCRdb redid the calling of the multiplex PCR reads with MiXCR, one entry per CDR3 protein. The table includes around 35,000 distinct CDR3 sequences, around 52% detected once. The sample comprised blood. Every receptor here comes from a woman between 35 and 50 years old with Graves' ophthalmopathy.

The chain has TRBV19 and TRBJ1-1; 7 bases agree with TRBD1. The V gene's germline CDR1 is LNHDA and CDR2 SQIVND (reference sequence). The V and J ends lost 4 bases and 5 bases, in that order; junction bases with no gene match: 7. The CDR3 length is 14 residues. The CDR3 sequence: CASSKQGRRTEAFF. The CDR3 bases are TGTGCCAGTAGTAAACAGGGGCGCCGGACTGAAGCTTTCTTT. The variable domain in full, completed from reference TRBV19 and TRBJ1-1, reads DGGITQSPKYLFRKEGQNVTLSCEQNLNHDAMYWYRQDPGQGLRLIYYSQIVNDFQKGDIAEGYSVSREKKESFPLTVTSAQKNPTAFYLCASSKQGRRTEAFFGQGTRLTVV.

This clonotype was counted many times. The chain carries TRBV6-5 and TRBJ1-6, with D unresolved. Trimming took off 0 bases at V and 6 bases at J, with 9 bases between the two ends. Germline CDR1 reads MNHEY; CDR2 reads SVGAGI. The CDR3 has 15 residues. The CDR3 here is CASSYSLTVNSPLHF. The CDR3 DNA sequence: TGTGCCAGCAGTTACTCCCTGACCGTTAATTCACCCCTCCACTTT.

CDR3 in DNA: TGCGCCAGCAGCTTACCGGGGCAGGGGGCAGGGGGCTACACCTTC. Translated, it gives CASSLPGQGAGGYTF. This sequence joins TRBV5-1 and TRBJ1-2, with TRBD1 identical over 8 bases. Germline lookup yields CDR1 SGHRS and CDR2 YFSETQ. The trim removed 2 bases at V and 8 bases at J, leaving 11 bases unmatched. This CDR3 region has 15 residues.

This chain uses TRBV12-5 with TRBJ2-5; the D is unclear. The CDR3 contains 13 residues. V gave up 1 base and J gave up 5 bases, with 8 bases separating them. The germline gives CDR1 LGHNT, CDR2 FRNRAP. The CDR3 reads CASGLDVKETQYF. For the CDR3, the DNA is TGTGCTAGTGGTTTGGACGTAAAGGAGACCCAGTACTTC.

The chain combines TRBV20-1 with TRBJ1-5; 12 nucleotides match TRBD1. The CDR3 has 13 residues. Germline assignment: CDR1 DFQATT and CDR2 SNEGSKA (reference sequence). J gave up 7 bases and V 7 bases, and 5 bases lay outside the gene matches. The CDR3 here is CSVAGTGGQPQHF. Written as DNA, the CDR3 is TGCAGTGTGGCCGGGACAGGGGGCCAGCCCCAGCATTTT.

This clonotype was counted at least ten times. The CDR3 spells CASSFQGRQETQYF. The CDR3 bases are TGCGCCAGCAGCTTCCAGGGGCGACAAGAGACCCAGTACTTC. The chain joins TRBV5-1 to TRBJ2-5; D may be TRBD1 (6 bases). V lost 2 bases and J lost 2, with 10 bases in between. CDR1 is SGHRS, CDR2 YFSETQ, per germline. This CDR3 comprises 14 residues.

Ten or more counts support this clonotype. The V gene is TRBV27, the J gene TRBJ1-2, with 9 bases matching TRBD1. CDR3 length: 13 amino acids. V shed 5 bases, J shed 8 bases, and the junction held 6 bases outside the gene matches. CDR1 MNHEY and CDR2 SMNVEV come from the germline V gene (reference sequence). The CDR3 sequence is CASSDRGFGGYTF. CDR3 DNA: TGTGCCAGCAGTGACAGGGGGTTCGGCGGCTACACCTTC.

This sequence joins TRBV12-3 or TRBV12-4 and TRBJ2-7; 8 bases line up with TRBD1. V dropped 2 bases and J dropped 6; count of bases not matched to a gene: 3. This CDR3 has 13 residues. CDR3 nucleotides: TGTGCCAGCAGTTTACCGGGACAGGTCGAGCAGTACTTC. The encoded protein is CASSLPGQVEQYF.

On this clonotype: A much larger clone is a single base away; this may be a read error. The conserved phenylalanine or tryptophan normally closing the CDR3 is absent here, so this likely arose from a read error. The V and J genes are TRBV30 and TRBJ2-3; D possibly corresponds to TRBD1 (6 bases). V lost 4 bases and J 1 base, leaving 6 bases between the germline ends. Germline V gene lookup returns CDR1 GTSNPN and CDR2 SVGIG (reference sequence). The CDR3 runs 12 residues. CDR3 coding DNA: TGTGCCTGGACAGGGGGCACAGATACGCAGTATTTG. It translates to CAWTGGTDTQYL.

The sample holds many counts of this clonotype. V and J are TRBV11-3 and TRBJ1-1; D gene ambiguous. In germline, CDR1 is SGHNT, CDR2 YENEEA. Trimming cost V 0 bases and J 10 bases, with 9 bases left between them. This CDR3 region has 12 residues. CDR3 sequence: CASSLDGGRAFF. The CDR3 coding sequence is TGTGCCAGCAGCTTAGATGGTGGTCGAGCTTTCTTT. The full variable domain, with the rest looked up from reference TRBV11-3 and TRBJ1-1, is EAGVVQSPRYKIIEKKQPVAFWCNPISGHNTLYWYLQNLGQGPELLIRYENEEAVDDSQLPKDRFSAERLKGVDSTLKIQPAELGDSAVYLCASSLDGGRAFFGQGTRLTVV.

The chain joins TRBV10-2 to TRBJ2-5, with 13 bases lining up with TRBD2. CDR1 WSHSY and CDR2 SAAADI come from the germline V gene. The V segment lost 6 bases and the J segment 2 bases; nucleotides outside the gene matches: 0. This CDR3 is built from 14 residues. CDR3 bases: TGCGCCAGCAGACTAGCGGGAGGGCAAGAGACCCAGTACTTC. It yields the protein CASRLAGGQETQYF.

This clonotype was seen ten or more times. The chain combines TRBV12-3 or TRBV12-4 with TRBJ2-5, with D perhaps matching TRBD1 (6 bases). Between the trimmed V and J ends, which lost 4 bases and 4 bases, there was a span of 16 bases. The CDR3 loop spans 15 amino acids. CDR3: CASSSPDRLRETQYF. The CDR3 DNA reads TGTGCCAGCAGTTCTCCAGACAGGTTGCGAGAGACCCAGTACTTC.

This clonotype was seen repeatedly, ten times or more. This sequence joins TRBV9 and TRBJ2-1; TRBD2 matches 7 bases. Unmatched junction bases numbered 7, after V lost 3 bases and J lost 4 bases. The CDR3 spans 15 residues. Per the germline V gene, CDR1 is SGDLS and CDR2 is YYNGEE. The CDR3, as DNA: TGTGCCAGCAGCGAGCGGGACGGTCCATACAATGAGCAGTTCTTC. Its protein product is CASSERDGPYNEQFF.

The sample holds many counts of this clonotype. The gene calls are TRBV2 and TRBJ1-2; 7 nucleotides align to TRBD1. The V segment lost 0 bases and the J segment 8 bases; nucleotides outside the gene matches: 12. The CDR3 totals 16 residues. Looked up from germline, CDR1 is SNHLY and CDR2 is FYNNEI. The CDR3 DNA sequence: TGTGCCAGCAGTGAAGCGCCTTCACCGACAGGGAGCGGCTACACCTTC. Residues: CASSEAPSPTGSGYTF.

This clonotype appeared many times. The rearrangement joins TRBV6-1 to TRBJ1-2; D is unresolved. Trimming took 7 bases from V and 4 from J, leaving 13 bases between them. Germline V gives CDR1 MNHNS, CDR2 SASEGT. The CDR3 is 13 residues long. In DNA form, the CDR3 reads TGTGCCAGCATCCCGGACGGGAGCTATGGCTACACCTTC. It encodes CASIPDGSYGYTF.

This chain connects TRBV7-6 to TRBJ1-5; D unclear. The V gene's germline CDR1 is SGHVS and CDR2 FNYEAQ. The CDR3 has 16 amino acids. The V end lost 3 bases, the J end lost 7 bases, and 19 bases lay between the germline ends. CDR3 protein: CASSLTRLGGEQPQHF. The CDR3 DNA sequence: TGTGCCAGCAGCTTGACCAGACTAGGCGGTGAGCAGCCCCAGCATTTT.

This sequence joins TRBV29-1 and TRBJ2-1; D is perhaps TRBD1 (6 bases). Deletions cut 6 bases from V and 5 bases from J, with 14 bases between. CDR3 length: 13 amino acids. Germline V gives CDR1 SQVTM, CDR2 ANQGSEA. The CDR3 sequence is CSVGAGEDNEQFF. The CDR3 DNA reads as TGCAGCGTGGGGGCCGGAGAGGACAATGAGCAGTTCTTC.

This clonotype was found many times. CDR3 residues: CASSFGFRSSYNSPLHF. In nucleotides, the CDR3 is TGTGCCAGCAGCTTTGGTTTTAGGAGCTCCTATAATTCACCCCTCCACTTT. The chain is built from TRBV11-3 and TRBJ1-6; D is unclear. The CDR3 loop spans 17 amino acids. The ends were cut back, 3 bases at V and 0 bases at J, with 12 bases in the middle. The germline V gene has CDR1 SGHNT and CDR2 YENEEA. Supplemented by reference TRBV11-3 and TRBJ1-6, the full variable domain reads EAGVVQSPRYKIIEKKQPVAFWCNPISGHNTLYWYLQNLGQGPELLIRYENEEAVDDSQLPKDRFSAERLKGVDSTLKIQPAELGDSAVYLCASSFGFRSSYNSPLHFGNGTRLTVT.

At least ten counts were recorded for this clonotype. The chain uses TRBV28 and TRBJ1-1; tentative D call: TRBD1 (6 bases). Germline assignment: CDR1 MDHEN and CDR2 SYDVKM. This CDR3 is built from 15 residues. V lost 7 bases, J lost 4 bases, and 19 bases lay in between. CDR3 sequence (DNA): TGTGCCAGCATATATAGACAGGCCGGGCGCACTGAAGCTTTCTTT. It encodes CASIYRQAGRTEAFF.

To note about this clonotype: A junction end diverges from the germline sequence, so it may reflect a read error. This chain joins TRBV6-1 and TRBJ1-1, with D unclear. There are 15 residues in the CDR3. Germline values: CDR1 MNHNS, CDR2 SASEGT. CDR3 region: CASSADGGSNTEAFF. In nucleotides, the CDR3 is TGTGCCAGCAGTGCGGACGGTGGGTCGAACACGGAAGCTTTCTTT.

V usage is TRBV20-1 and J usage is TRBJ1-5; no firm D call. Trimming cost V 3 bases and J 3 bases, with 9 bases left between them. The CDR3 is made up of 13 amino acids. CDR1 is DFQATT and CDR2 is SNEGSKA in the germline V gene (reference sequence). CDR3 sequence (DNA): TGCAGTGCTAGGGACCGTAACAATCAGCCCCAGCATTTT. Its translation is CSARDRNNQPQHF.